The next 2 T cell receptor beta chains were all read from a single sample in a study of CD4 T cells in relation to SARS-CoV-2 and coronaviruses. The unexposed donors gave CD4+ T cells in about 2010-2019, prior to COVID-19. The cells were cultured for under 13 days before CD4+ T cells were isolated. Sequencing was performed with immunoSEQ multiplex PCR; in TCRdb, only in-frame clones are kept and a portion is missing. The sample holds about 23,000 clones, approximately 80% seen once. Which antigens these TCRs recognize remains unknown. What was sequenced was CD4+ T cells from PBMCs, cultured in vitro. These receptors originate from a human donor in good health.

The V and J genes are TRBV9 and TRBJ1-4; a possible D gene is TRBD1 (6 bases). The length of the CDR3 is 17 residues. Germline V CDR1 and CDR2: SGDLS, YYNGEE. Trimming left V 3 bases short and J 7 bases short, with 22 bases between. CDR3 region: CASSEGSQGRWIEKLFF. The CDR3 coding sequence is TGTGCCAGCAGCGAAGGCTCACAGGGTCGGTGGATTGAAAAACTGTTTTTT.

This chain uses TRBV19 with TRBJ2-5, with 7 bases identical to TRBD1. Germline V gene data show CDR1 as LNHDA and CDR2 as SQIVND (reference sequence). The CDR3 runs to 14 residues. Trimming cost V 5 bases and J 4 bases; bases outside gene matches: 7. The CDR3 sequence is CASSLNRGGETQYF. Here the CDR3 DNA reads TGTGCCAGTAGTTTAAACAGGGGTGGAGAGACCCAGTACTTC.